These T cell receptor beta chains were read from a single sample in a study of T cells in Graves' hyperthyroidism and ophthalmopathy. In TCRdb, the multiplex PCR reads were re-called with MiXCR into one record per CDR3 protein. Of hundreds of thousands of distinct CDR3 sequences in the sample, approximately 14% were seen once. The sample consisted of blood. The receptors originated from a man aged 18 to 30 with Graves' ophthalmopathy. Each CDR3 is given with its conserved first and last residue. The order of the fields is D gene, V gene, clone size, J gene, CDR3 protein, CDR3 DNA. A D gene is named only where the DNA matches it firmly. A clone size is listed for some rows: how often the clone was seen (once, few, many), or a class if it is expanded.

>NA|TRBV11-3|many|TRBJ2-7
CASSPSGDYEQYF
TGTGCCAGCAGCCCCTCGGGGGACTACGAGCAGTACTTC
>TRBD2|TRBV4-1|few|TRBJ2-7
CASSPGTSGRKNEQYF
TGCGCCAGCAGTCCCGGGACTAGCGGGAGAAAGAACGAGCAGTACTTC
>NA|TRBV5-4|many|TRBJ2-3
CASSLEAGTSTDTQYF
TGTGCCAGCAGCTTGGAGGCGGGGACTAGCACAGATACGCAGTATTTT
>NA|TRBV6-5|NA|TRBJ1-4
CASNYRLNEKLFF
TGTGCCAGCAATTACAGGCTTAATGAAAAACTGTTTTTT
>TRBD1|TRBV2|many|TRBJ1-6
CARSRTGESPLHF
TGTGCCAGAAGTAGGACAGGGGAGTCACCCCTCCACTTT
>TRBD2|TRBV3-1|many|TRBJ2-2
CASRTSGGELFF
TGTGCCAGCAGGACTAGCGGCGGGGAGCTGTTTTTT
>NA|TRBV20-1|few|TRBJ2-1
CSARRAQGGNEQFF
TGCAGTGCTAGGAGGGCGCAGGGGGGGAATGAGCAGTTCTTC
>NA|TRBV11-3|many|TRBJ2-1
CASSLAAELNEQFF
TGTGCCAGCAGCTTAGCGGCAGAGTTGAATGAGCAGTTCTTC
>TRBD1|TRBV2|NA|TRBJ2-7
CASREDGTGEQYF
TGTGCCAGCAGGGAGGATGGGACAGGGGAGCAGTACTTC
>TRBD2|TRBV7-2|many|TRBJ2-5
CASSPGAGGFRTQYF
TGTGCCAGCAGCCCTGGTGCGGGGGGATTCAGGACCCAGTACTTC
>NA|TRBV7-9|many|TRBJ1-1
CASSFFNRDTEAFF
TGTGCCAGCAGCTTCTTCAACCGGGACACCGAAGCTTTCTTT
>NA|TRBV18|many|TRBJ1-1
CASSIGLAMNTEAFF
TGTGCCAGCTCAATAGGGTTGGCGATGAACACTGAAGCTTTCTTT
>TRBD1|TRBV4-1|many|TRBJ2-7
CASSQAGQAYEQYF
TGCGCCAGCAGCCAAGCCGGACAGGCCTACGAGCAGTACTTC
>NA|TRBV7-6|many|TRBJ1-2
CASSSAYNPGYTF
TGTGCCAGCAGCTCCGCCTACAATCCGGGCTACACCTTC
>NA|TRBV13|many|TRBJ2-7
CASSLGAFPYEQYF
TGTGCCAGCAGCTTAGGTGCCTTCCCCTACGAGCAGTACTTC
>TRBD2|TRBV19|many|TRBJ2-1
CASSTSSGRFHNEQFF
TGTGCCAGTAGTACCTCGAGCGGGAGGTTTCACAATGAGCAGTTCTTC
>NA|TRBV7-9|NA|TRBJ1-1
CASRPPLGQMNTEAFF
TGTGCCAGCAGACCGCCCCTGGGTCAGATGAACACTGAAGCTTTCTTT
>NA|TRBV5-1|many|TRBJ2-3
CASSLKVASLVGADTQYF
TGCGCCAGCAGCCTCAAGGTTGCGTCACTCGTTGGGGCAGATACGCAGTATTTT
>NA|TRBV7-9|NA|TRBJ1-3
CASSSLDRSSGNTIYF
TGTGCCAGCAGCTCCCTGGACCGTAGCTCTGGAAACACCATATATTTT
>TRBD1|TRBV7-8|many|TRBJ1-3
CASSFATGGSGNTIYF
TGTGCCAGCAGCTTTGCGACAGGGGGCTCTGGAAACACCATATATTTT
>TRBD2|TRBV18|many|TRBJ2-5
CASTGLAGPQETQYF
TGTGCCAGCACTGGACTAGCGGGGCCTCAAGAGACCCAGTACTTC
>NA|TRBV11-3|few|TRBJ2-3
CASSQGVIPSTDTQYF
TGTGCCAGCAGCCAGGGAGTCATTCCTAGCACAGATACGCAGTATTTT
>NA|TRBV12-5|many|TRBJ1-3
CASGGDTSGNTIYF
TGTGCTAGTGGGGGCGACACCTCTGGAAACACCATATATTTT
>TRBD1|TRBV19|NA|TRBJ1-2
CASSIGGQVIYGYTF
TGTGCCAGTAGTATAGGCGGACAGGTGATCTATGGCTACACCTTC
>TRBD1|TRBV11-3|many|TRBJ2-5
CASSLFEGADQYF
TGTGCCAGCAGCTTATTCGAGGGGGCGGACCAGTACTTC
>TRBD1|TRBV7-2|NA|TRBJ1-3
CASSFASSRQGVYTIYF
TGTGCCAGCAGCTTCGCCTCCTCCAGGCAGGGGGTTTACACCATATATTTT
>NA|TRBV7-8|many|TRBJ1-1
CASSLWVNTEAFF
TGTGCCAGCAGCTTATGGGTGAACACTGAAGCTTTCTTT
>NA|TRBV15|few|TRBJ2-3
CATSRYSGSSTDTQYF
TGTGCCACCAGCAGATACAGCGGCTCTAGCACAGATACGCAGTATTTT
>TRBD1|TRBV19|once|TRBJ2-3
CASGVDRDTDTQYF
TGTGCCAGTGGTGTGGACAGGGACACAGATACGCAGTATTTT